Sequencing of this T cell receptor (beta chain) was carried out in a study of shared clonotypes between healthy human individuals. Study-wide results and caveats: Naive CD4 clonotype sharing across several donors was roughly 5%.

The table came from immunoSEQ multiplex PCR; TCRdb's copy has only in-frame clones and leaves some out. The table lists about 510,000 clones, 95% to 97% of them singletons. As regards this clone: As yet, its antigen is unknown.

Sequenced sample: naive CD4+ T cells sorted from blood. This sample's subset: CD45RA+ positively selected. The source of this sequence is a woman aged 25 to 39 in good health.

CDR3 coding DNA: TGCGCCAGCAGCCAACGTTGGACAATCGATACGCAGTATTTT. Translation: CASSQRWTIDTQYF. The genes are TRBV4-1 and TRBJ2-3; weak D call: TRBD1 (5 bases). Germline CDR1 reads MGHRA; CDR2 reads YSYEKL. The CDR3 has 14 residues. The germline V and J ends were trimmed by 2 bases and 6 bases, with 12 bases remaining between them.